The clone carrying this TCR beta chain has a handful of counts. Other DNA sequences in the sample encode the same CDR3. Reverse transcription of all isolated RNA meant that expressed TCRB transcripts were sequenced. Generated by immunoSEQ multiplex PCR, the TCRdb table keeps only in-frame clones and is missing some. The sample lists over 300,000 clones; roughly 8% were seen once. V was clipped by 6 bases and J by 0 bases, with 6 bases between them. The germline gives CDR1 SNHLY, CDR2 FYNNEI. The CDR3 spans 12 residues. The sample comes from a study of beta chain features in type 1 diabetes. At the level of the study: Cells sorted and examined across all samples totaled 85 million to 110 million.

On average, the one heparinised blood draw given by each donor was around 110 mL. This clonotype originated in a young woman in good health. The specimen was central memory CD4+ T cells from blood. This chain uses TRBV2 with TRBJ2-7; D is undetermined. Here the CDR3 reads CASSADSYEQYF. The DNA for the CDR3 is TGTGCCAGCAGCGCCGACTCCTACGAGCAGTACTTC.